Each of the 19 T cell receptor beta chains below was sequenced from the same sample in a study of blood T cell repertoires in COVID-19. The table came from immunoSEQ multiplex PCR; TCRdb's copy has only in-frame clones and leaves some out. The data hold more than 40,000 clones, with around 86% observed a single time. The sequenced material came from peripheral blood. Receptors originate from an elderly woman with acute or convalescent COVID-19.

The CDR3 sequence: CASGGTSEFQETQYF. For the CDR3, the DNA is TGTGCTAGTGGAGGGACTAGCGAATTCCAAGAGACCCAGTACTTC. The chain couples TRBV12-5 to TRBJ2-5; 10 bases are a match to TRBD2. The length of the CDR3 is 15 residues. The V segment lost 6 bases and the J segment 1 base; nucleotides outside the gene matches: 5. Germline V gene data show CDR1 as LGHNT and CDR2 as FRNRAP.

The chain combines TRBV7-2 with TRBJ1-6, with D tentatively TRBD1 (5 bases). The CDR3 spans 14 residues. Germline V gene sequence: CDR1 SGHTA, CDR2 FQGNSA. The germline V and J ends were trimmed by 5 bases and 7 bases, with 12 bases remaining between them. The CDR3 sequence: CASSALRQNSPLHF. The CDR3 DNA follows: TGTGCCAGCAGCGCCCTTCGACAGAATTCACCCCTCCACTTT.

The chain joins TRBV5-6 to TRBJ2-1; possible D gene TRBD1, 6 bases. This CDR3 is built from 16 residues. CDR1 SGHDT and CDR2 YYEEEE come from the germline V gene. The V end was cut by 3 bases, the J end by 4 bases, with 17 bases between. CDR3 amino acids: CASSSPGAKYYNEQFF. CDR3 bases: TGTGCCAGCAGCTCGCCAGGGGCCAAGTATTACAATGAGCAGTTCTTC. Complete variable domain (other parts from reference TRBV5-6 and TRBJ2-1): DAGVTQSPTHLIKTRGQQVTLRCSPKSGHDTVSWYQQALGQGPQFIFQYYEEEERQRGNFPDRFSGHQFPNYSSELNVNALLLGDSALYLCASSSPGAKYYNEQFFGPGTRLTVL.

The chain carries TRBV7-2 and TRBJ1-1; no definite D call. The V and J ends lost 1 base and 8 bases respectively, with 14 bases between them. There are 14 residues in the CDR3. CDR1 is SGHTA and CDR2 is FQGNSA in the germline V gene. Written as DNA, the CDR3 is TGTGCCAGCAGCTTAGTAGTGGAGGCAGTAGAAGCTTTCTTT. Encoded protein: CASSLVVEAVEAFF.

The V and J genes are TRBV12-5 and TRBJ1-1; TRBD1 matches at 7 bases. With V trimmed by 6 bases and J by 1 base, 5 bases remained unmatched. Germline V CDR1 and CDR2: LGHNT, FRNRAP. The CDR3 is 14 residues long. CDR3 loop: CASGEQGRNTEAFF. CDR3 sequence (DNA): TGTGCTAGTGGGGAACAGGGGCGGAACACTGAAGCTTTCTTT.

This sequence joins TRBV2 and TRBJ1-1; 7 nucleotides match TRBD1. The germline gives CDR1 SNHLY, CDR2 FYNNEI. V lost 1 base to trimming and J lost 3 bases; unmatched junction nucleotides: 2. This CDR3 is 14 amino acids long. The CDR3 DNA follows: TGTGCCAGCAGTGAAGACAGGGGTTACACTGAAGCTTTCTTT. Protein sequence: CASSEDRGYTEAFF.

The chain is built from TRBV18 and TRBJ2-3; 15 bases match TRBD2. This CDR3 region has 18 residues. Germline V gene sequence: CDR1 KGHSH, CDR2 LQKENI. V shed 2 bases, J shed 3 bases, and the junction held 6 bases outside the gene matches. The CDR3 spells CASSPGTSGGPGTDTQYF. CDR3 DNA sequence: TGTGCCAGCTCACCAGGGACTAGCGGGGGGCCGGGGACAGATACGCAGTATTTT. Filled out from reference TRBV18 and TRBJ2-3, the complete variable domain reads NAGVMQNPRHLVRRRGQEARLRCSPMKGHSHVYWYRQLPEEGLKFMVYLQKENIIDESGMPKERFSAEFPKEGPSILRIQQVVRGDSAAYFCASSPGTSGGPGTDTQYFGPGTRLTVL.

The genes are TRBV4-2 and TRBJ1-4; 10 nucleotides match TRBD1. The V gene's germline CDR1 is LGHNA and CDR2 YNFKEQ. The CDR3 extends over 13 amino acids. V shed 2 bases, J shed 10 bases, and the junction held 1 base outside the gene matches. The CDR3 region is CASSQWTGGKLFF. The CDR3 DNA follows: TGTGCCAGCAGCCAATGGACAGGGGGAAAACTGTTTTTT.

J is TRBJ1-2 and V is TRBV6-5; tentative D call: TRBD1 (5 bases). Per germline, CDR1 MNHEY and CDR2 SVGAGI. There are 14 residues in the CDR3. V was clipped by 2 bases and J by 9 bases, with 16 bases between them. The CDR3, as DNA: TGTGCCAGCAGTTACGGGGCAGGGTCAATGAGCTACACCTTC. Residues: CASSYGAGSMSYTF.

V gene TRBV9 combines with J gene TRBJ1-4; 7 bases are shared with TRBD1. The J segment lost 1 base and the V segment lost 2 bases, leaving 2 bases of the junction unmatched. Germline V gene lookup returns CDR1 SGDLS and CDR2 YYNGEE. This CDR3 is built from 15 residues. The CDR3 loop is CASSVTGVTNEKLFF. The CDR3 bases are TGTGCCAGCAGCGTTACAGGGGTAACTAATGAAAAACTGTTTTTT.

This clone appeared a single time. The chain employs TRBV3-1 (or the pseudogene TRBV3-2) and TRBJ1-3; D unresolved. Trimming shortened V by 3 bases and J by 0 bases, and 18 bases separated the two germline ends. The length of the CDR3 is 18 residues. Germline V gene sequence: CDR1 LGHDT, CDR2 YNNKEL (reference sequence). CDR3 in amino acids: CASSHDSPTATSGNTIYF. For the CDR3, the DNA is TGTGCCAGCAGCCACGATTCCCCAACAGCTACCTCTGGAAACACCATATATTTT.

The rearrangement links TRBV5-1 to TRBJ2-3, with TRBD1 matching 7 bases. This CDR3 has 14 residues. Germline V gives CDR1 SGHRS, CDR2 YFSETQ. Germline trimming cut 4 bases from V and 3 bases from J; bases unmatched to any gene: 5. The CDR3 coding sequence is TGCGCCAGCAGCCAGGGACAGATTACAGATACGCAGTATTTT. It yields the protein CASSQGQITDTQYF.

This sequence joins TRBV7-8 and TRBJ2-7, with D tentatively TRBD1 (5 bases). This CDR3 spans 13 amino acids. Trimming shortened V by 5 bases and J by 3 bases, and 11 bases separated the two germline ends. Germline V gene data show CDR1 as SGHVS and CDR2 as FQNEAQ. As DNA, the CDR3 is TGTGCCAGCAGCCAAAGGACAAACTACGAGCAGTACTTC. Translating gives CASSQRTNYEQYF. Using reference TRBV7-8 and TRBJ2-7 for the parts outside the CDR3, the full variable domain is GAGVSQSPRYKVAKRGQDVALRCDPISGHVSLFWYQQALGQGPEFLTYFQNEAQLDKSGLPSDRFFAERPEGSVSTLKIQRTQQEDSAVYLCASSQRTNYEQYFGPGTRLTVT.

This clone was counted once. The chain couples TRBV7-8 to TRBJ2-3; D gene uncertain. Trimming removed 5 bases at V and 6 bases at J, with 12 bases between. This CDR3 has 13 residues. Germline V gene lookup returns CDR1 SGHVS and CDR2 FQNEAQ. The DNA of the CDR3 is TGTGCCAGCAGCCCCCTCGACTTGGATACGCAGTATTTT. Protein product: CASSPLDLDTQYF.

This clone was picked up one time. CDR3 nucleotide sequence: TGTGCCAGTAGTGCCGACAGGGGGCCTTCCTGGGGACCCCTCCACTTT. This gives the protein CASSADRGPSWGPLHF. The V call is TRBV19, the J call TRBJ1-6, with 10 bases that match TRBD1. The CDR3 length is 16 residues. Trimming took 5 bases from V and 12 from J; bases not matched to a gene: 13. Germline CDR1 is LNHDA and CDR2 is SQIVND (reference sequence).

The rearrangement joins TRBV30 to TRBJ1-1, with 11 bases fitting TRBD1. V lost 0 bases to trimming and J lost 4 bases; unmatched junction nucleotides: 4. Germline V gene data show CDR1 as GTSNPN and CDR2 as SVGIG (reference sequence). CDR3 length equals 15 residues. Here the CDR3 DNA reads TGTGCCTGGAGTGTCTCCGGGACAGGGGGCACTGAAGCTTTCTTT. It is translated as CAWSVSGTGGTEAFF.

This chain uses TRBV24-1 with TRBJ1-2, with 9 bases aligning to TRBD1. Germline trimming cut 2 bases from V and 7 bases from J; bases unmatched to any gene: 4. The CDR3 extends over 14 amino acids. The germline gives CDR1 KGHDR, CDR2 SFDVKD. CDR3 loop: CATSDSRQGVGYTF. CDR3 nucleotide sequence: TGTGCCACCAGTGATTCCCGACAGGGGGTTGGCTACACCTTC.

CDR3 sequence reads: CSVGDRGYEQYF. The CDR3 DNA is TGCAGCGTTGGGGACAGGGGCTACGAGCAGTACTTC. The rearrangement links TRBV29-1 to TRBJ2-7; 10 positions agree with TRBD1. This CDR3 contains 12 residues. The V and J ends lost 4 bases and 3 bases, in that order; junction bases with no gene match: 0. Germline CDR1 and CDR2: SQVTM and ANQGSEA.

The V call is TRBV6-5, the J call TRBJ1-1; TRBD1 matches at 7 bases. J lost 4 bases, V lost 10 bases, and 6 bases had no gene match. Germline V lookup: CDR1 MNHEY, CDR2 SVGAGI. The CDR3 loop spans 12 amino acids. The CDR3 coding sequence is TGTGCCACCCAGACAGGGCCCACTGAAGCTTTCTTT. Translating gives CATQTGPTEAFF.